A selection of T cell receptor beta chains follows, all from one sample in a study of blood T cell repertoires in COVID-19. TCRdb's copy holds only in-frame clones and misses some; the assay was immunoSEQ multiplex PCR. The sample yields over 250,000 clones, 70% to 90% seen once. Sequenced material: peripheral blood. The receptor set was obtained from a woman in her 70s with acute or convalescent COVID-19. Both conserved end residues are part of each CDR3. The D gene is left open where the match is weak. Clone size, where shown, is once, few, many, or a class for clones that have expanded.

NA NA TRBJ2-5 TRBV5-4 CASSLRQKETQYF TGTGCCAGCAGCCTGAGACAGAAAGAGACCCAGTACTTC
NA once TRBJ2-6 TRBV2 CARTGSGANVLTF TGTGCCAGGACAGGATCCGGGGCCAACGTCCTGACTTTC
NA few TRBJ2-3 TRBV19 CASRRSKQTNTDTQYF TGTGCCAGTAGGCGCTCTAAGCAAACTAACACAGATACGCAGTATTTT
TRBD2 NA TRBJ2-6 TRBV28 CASKRGGGANVLTF TGTGCCAGCAAACGGGGGGGAGGGGCCAACGTCCTGACTTTC
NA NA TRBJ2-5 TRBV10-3 CAISENRETQYF TGTGCCATCAGTGAAAACAGGGAGACCCAGTACTTC
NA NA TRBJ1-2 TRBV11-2 CASSPGQNYGYTF TGTGCCAGCAGCCCGGGACAAAACTATGGCTACACCTTC
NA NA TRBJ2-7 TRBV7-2 CASSSQGFEQYF TGTGCCAGCAGCTCACAGGGCTTCGAGCAGTACTTC
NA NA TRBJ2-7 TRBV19 CASSALGVYEQYF TGTGCCAGTAGTGCTCTAGGAGTCTACGAGCAGTACTTC
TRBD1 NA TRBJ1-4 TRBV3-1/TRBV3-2 CASSQDPGQGWEKLFF TGTGCCAGCAGCCAAGATCCGGGACAGGGTTGGGAAAAACTGTTTTTT
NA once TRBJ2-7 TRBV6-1 CASSEAPGRFYEQYF TGTGCCAGCAGTGAAGCGCCGGGTAGGTTCTACGAGCAGTACTTC
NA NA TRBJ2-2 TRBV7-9 CASSPAGFTGELFF TGTGCCAGCAGCCCGGCGGGTTTCACCGGGGAGCTGTTTTTT
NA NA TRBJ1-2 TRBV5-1 CASREGQVVYGYTF TGCGCCAGCAGAGAGGGTCAGGTGGTCTATGGCTACACCTTC
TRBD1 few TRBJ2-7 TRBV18 CASSPGTGEEQYF TGTGCCAGCTCACCCGGGACAGGGGAGGAGCAGTACTTC
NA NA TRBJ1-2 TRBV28 CASSLPTGTTNGYTF TGTGCCAGCAGTTTGCCGACCGGGACAACCAATGGCTACACCTTC